The 24 T cell receptor beta chains given below trace back to one sample, sequenced in a study of cytomegalovirus exposure and HLA in healthy donors. Use of 60 Vbeta and 13 Jbeta primers characterized the PCR. Repertoires were generated with immunoSEQ multiplex PCR, while TCRdb's copy carries only in-frame clones and drops some. Found here are 150,000 to 200,000 clones, 68% of them singletons; the top ten hold about 1.3%. Input material: PBMCs. The source is a man aged 45-65 years in good health and CMV-seronegative.

V gene TRBV29-1 combines with J gene TRBJ2-5, with D unresolved. The CDR3 length is 13 residues. V was shortened by 1 base and J by 2 bases, with 8 bases between the two germline ends. CDR1 SQVTM and CDR2 ANQGSEA come from the germline V gene. CDR3: CSVEANLQETQYF. The DNA for the CDR3 is TGCAGCGTTGAAGCCAACCTACAAGAGACCCAGTACTTC.

The gene calls are TRBV6-1 and TRBJ1-1; D uncertain. CDR1 is MNHNS and CDR2 is SASEGT in the germline V gene. The CDR3 length is 13 residues. The ends were cut back, 8 bases at V and 4 bases at J, with 14 bases in the middle. The CDR3 reads CASFSPSGTEAFF. CDR3 in DNA: TGTGCCAGCTTCTCTCCTAGCGGCACTGAAGCTTTCTTT.

The chain has TRBV6-1 and TRBJ1-1; 7 nucleotides align to TRBD1. The CDR3 totals 13 residues. The J segment lost 6 bases and the V segment lost 6 bases, leaving 7 bases of the junction unmatched. In germline, CDR1 is MNHNS, CDR2 SASEGT. The DNA for the CDR3 is TGTGCCAGCAGCCCAGACAGGGCCGCTGAAGCTTTCTTT. It codes for CASSPDRAAEAFF.

The V call is TRBV6-6, the J call TRBJ2-7; 7 bases agree with TRBD1. Germline V gene sequence: CDR1 MNHNY, CDR2 SVGAGI (reference sequence). Trimming cost V 2 bases and J 2 bases; bases outside gene matches: 3. The CDR3 totals 14 residues. The CDR3 region is CASSYLQGTYEQYF. The CDR3 DNA reads as TGTGCCAGCAGTTACCTACAGGGGACCTACGAGCAGTACTTC.

The gene calls are TRBV9 and TRBJ2-1, with D hard to call. V was trimmed by 4 bases and J by 7 bases, leaving 15 bases between them. The CDR3 covers 14 residues. Germline CDR1 and CDR2: SGDLS and YYNGEE. CDR3 sequence: CASSPVPGWNEQFF. The CDR3 nucleotides read TGTGCCAGCAGCCCGGTCCCCGGGTGGAATGAGCAGTTCTTC.

The chain has TRBV4-2 and TRBJ1-3; TRBD1 aligns across 8 bases. The CDR3 sequence is 15 residues long. The V gene's germline CDR1 is LGHNA and CDR2 YNFKEQ. V lost 2 bases and J lost 4; bases outside the gene matches: 4. CDR3 DNA: TGTGCCAGCAGCCAAAGGGGGGACAGGGGAAACACCATATATTTT. Translation gives CASSQRGDRGNTIYF.

The chain recombines TRBV25-1 with TRBJ1-1, with a possible D match to TRBD1 (5 bases). Looked up from germline, CDR1 is MGHDK and CDR2 is SYGVNS. The CDR3 spans 17 residues. The V and J ends lost 2 bases and 0 bases respectively, with 16 bases between them. CDR3: CASSEMMGGGVNTEAFF. CDR3 coding DNA: TGTGCCAGCAGTGAAATGATGGGTGGGGGGGTGAACACTGAAGCTTTCTTT.

This clone has just a few counts. The chain combines TRBV5-1 with TRBJ2-5; 7 positions agree with TRBD1. V lost 0 bases, J lost 4 bases, and 9 bases stayed unmatched. Germline CDR1 SGHRS, CDR2 YFSETQ. The CDR3 consists of 16 residues. Written as DNA, the CDR3 is TGCGCCAGCAGCTTGGCCGGGACAGTGGCTCGAGAGACCCAGTACTTC. Its protein is CASSLAGTVARETQYF.

V is TRBV7-9 and J is TRBJ1-1; 7 bases are shared with TRBD1. The CDR3 contains 15 residues. Per the germline V gene, CDR1 is SEHNR and CDR2 is FQNEAQ (reference sequence). After removal of 5 bases from V and 3 bases from J, the junction contained 9 bases not matched to a gene. The chain's CDR3 is CASSIPGQSDTEAFF. CDR3 nucleotide sequence: TGTGCCAGCAGCATCCCGGGACAGAGCGACACTGAAGCTTTCTTT.

This sequence joins TRBV28 and TRBJ2-1; 9 nucleotides line up with TRBD1. The trim removed 7 bases at V and 6 bases at J, leaving 7 bases unmatched. The germline gives CDR1 MDHEN, CDR2 SYDVKM. The CDR3 length is 14 residues. CDR3 loop: CASTLQGAPNEQFF. CDR3 DNA sequence: TGTGCCAGCACCCTACAGGGGGCCCCCAATGAGCAGTTCTTC.

This CDR3 reads CASSLEGLGADTQYF. CDR3 sequence (DNA): TGTGCCAGCAGCTTAGAGGGGCTAGGAGCAGATACGCAGTATTTT. The chain is built from TRBV7-9 and TRBJ2-3, with a tentative D call TRBD1 (5 bases). The CDR3 contains 15 residues. The V and J ends lost 1 base and 4 bases respectively, with 12 bases between them. Germline CDR1 is SEHNR and CDR2 is FQNEAQ (reference sequence). Looking up the rest from reference TRBV7-9 and TRBJ2-3 gives the full variable domain: DTGVSQNPRHKITKRGQNVTFRCDPISEHNRLYWYRQTLGQGPEFLTYFQNEAQLEKSRLLSDRFSAERPKGSFSTLEIQRTEQGDSAMYLCASSLEGLGADTQYFGPGTRLTVL.

V and J are TRBV28 and TRBJ2-7, with D unclear. Germline assignment: CDR1 MDHEN and CDR2 SYDVKM. Deletions cut 6 bases from V and 1 base from J, with 13 bases between. There are 14 residues in the CDR3. CDR3: CASSRHRVSYEQYF. CDR3 nucleotide sequence: TGTGCCAGCAGCAGACACCGAGTTTCCTACGAGCAGTACTTC.

The gene calls are TRBV19 and TRBJ2-6; TRBD2 is a possible D gene (5 bases). The ends were cut back, 7 bases at V and 8 bases at J, with 15 bases in the middle. CDR3 length: 14 residues. Germline V CDR1 and CDR2: LNHDA, SQIVND (reference sequence). This chain's CDR3 is CASIKSGETNVLTF. The DNA for the CDR3 is TGTGCCAGTATTAAAAGTGGGGAGACCAACGTCCTGACTTTC.

V and J are TRBV11-2 and TRBJ2-5, with 8 nucleotides matching TRBD1. Trimming took 5 bases from V and 5 from J; bases not matched to a gene: 19. Germline lookup yields CDR1 SGHAT and CDR2 FQNNGV. CDR3 length: 18 residues. In DNA, the CDR3 is TGTGCCAGCAGCCTGAAGGGGTCAGCGACAGGGGTCGGGGAGACCCAGTACTTC. This encodes CASSLKGSATGVGETQYF.

The rearrangement joins TRBV6-5 to TRBJ2-7; the D is unclear. Germline assignment: CDR1 MNHEY and CDR2 SVGAGI. The germline V and J ends were trimmed by 0 bases and 3 bases, with 12 bases remaining between them. This CDR3 is 15 amino acids long. The CDR3 nucleotides read TGTGCCAGCAGTTACTCGAAGGTCAGCGTCTACGAGCAGTACTTC. It yields the protein CASSYSKVSVYEQYF.

The gene calls are TRBV29-1 and TRBJ2-7; the match to TRBD2 covers 13 bases. The V segment lost 6 bases and the J segment 8 bases; nucleotides outside the gene matches: 10. The V gene's germline CDR1 is SQVTM and CDR2 ANQGSEA. The CDR3 has 14 amino acids. The CDR3 region is CSVAGTSGVLQQYF. CDR3 DNA: TGCAGCGTCGCCGGGACTAGCGGGGTACTACAGCAGTACTTC.

The chain couples TRBV28 to TRBJ1-5; D is ambiguous. The germline CDR1 and CDR2 sequences are MDHEN and SYDVKM. The V end was cut by 0 bases, the J end by 0 bases, with 6 bases between. The length of the CDR3 is 15 residues. The chain's CDR3 is CASSLWGVSNQPQHF. The CDR3 DNA reads TGTGCCAGCAGTTTATGGGGAGTTAGCAATCAGCCCCAGCATTTT.

The chain is built from TRBV4-3 and TRBJ2-7; 8 nucleotides align to TRBD2. Losses at the gene ends were 1 base for V and 4 bases for J; bases not matched to a gene: 3. The CDR3 sequence is 14 residues long. Germline CDR1 and CDR2: LGHNA and YSLEER. The CDR3 coding sequence is TGCGCCAGCAGCCAAGGCAGCGGGGGTTACGAGCAGTACTTC. Residues: CASSQGSGGYEQYF.

This sequence joins TRBV6-1 and TRBJ1-1; perhaps TRBD1 as D (5 bases). V was trimmed by 7 bases and J by 0 bases, leaving 12 bases between them. Germline CDR1 is MNHNS and CDR2 is SASEGT. CDR3 length: 14 residues. CDR3: CASTPRGLNTEAFF. The CDR3 region has the DNA TGTGCCAGCACCCCCCGGGGGTTGAACACTGAAGCTTTCTTT.

The rearrangement links TRBV5-4 to TRBJ1-2, with 9 positions matching TRBD1. Germline V lookup: CDR1 SGHNT, CDR2 YYREEE (reference sequence). Losses at the gene ends were 6 bases for V and 1 base for J; bases not matched to a gene: 7. This CDR3 spans 15 amino acids. The CDR3 DNA sequence: TGTGCCAGCACCCTCGCGGACAGGGGTAACTATGGCTACACCTTC. Its protein is CASTLADRGNYGYTF.

The table lists this clone with a few counts. The chain employs TRBV7-9 and TRBJ1-3; 7 bases line up with TRBD1. This CDR3 is built from 14 residues. The trim removed 8 bases at V and 0 bases at J, leaving 4 bases unmatched. Germline assignment: CDR1 SEHNR and CDR2 FQNEAQ (reference sequence). The CDR3 DNA is TGTGCCAGCGGGGACAGCTCCTCTGGAAACACCATATATTTT. The encoded protein is CASGDSSSGNTIYF. Drawing the rest from reference TRBV7-9 and TRBJ1-3, the complete variable domain is DTGVSQNPRHKITKRGQNVTFRCDPISEHNRLYWYRQTLGQGPEFLTYFQNEAQLEKSRLLSDRFSAERPKGSFSTLEIQRTEQGDSAMYLCASGDSSSGNTIYFGEGSWLTVV.

This clone has more than one count but fewer than ten. The chain employs TRBV4-1 and TRBJ1-2; TRBD1 matches 12 bases. The CDR3 is made up of 17 amino acids. With V trimmed by 0 bases and J by 7 bases, 9 bases remained unmatched. Germline V gene data show CDR1 as MGHRA and CDR2 as YSYEKL. CDR3 residues: CASSQDLGTGGAGGYTF. Here the CDR3 DNA reads TGCGCCAGCAGCCAAGATCTCGGGACAGGGGGCGCAGGTGGCTACACCTTC.

The chain joins TRBV7-9 to TRBJ2-1; TRBD2 might be the D (7 bases). Germline assignment: CDR1 SEHNR and CDR2 FQNEAQ (reference sequence). V lost 5 bases to trimming and J lost 5 bases, with 19 bases between them. The CDR3 runs to 16 residues. For the CDR3, the DNA is TGTGCCAGCAGCCCTAGAGGGGGGGCGCAGAACAATGAGCAGTTCTTC. Amino acid sequence: CASSPRGGAQNNEQFF.

The chain employs TRBV19 and TRBJ1-5, with TRBD1 matching over 8 bases. CDR1 is LNHDA, CDR2 SQIVND, per germline (reference sequence). This CDR3 is 18 amino acids long. V shed 9 bases, J shed 1 base, and the junction held 17 bases outside the gene matches. CDR3 in DNA: TGTGCCAGAGAAAGATTGGGACAGGAGGGTAACAGCAATCAGCCCCAGCATTTT. It yields the protein CARERLGQEGNSNQPQHF.